Each of the 20 T cell receptor beta chains below was sequenced from the same sample in a study of blood T cell repertoires in COVID-19 (dated by TCRdb to the early 2020s). Library construction relied on the immunoSEQ multiplex PCR assay. TCRdb holds this immuneACCESS table with in-frame rearrangements only. Some clones are missing; in checked studies, unresolved V genes explain under half, and the rest has no known cause. In all, the sample holds about 150,000 clones, and roughly 80% of those were seen once. In total, the top ten clones hold around 0.62% of the sample. The sample taken for sequencing was peripheral blood. The receptors were gathered from a man aged 60 to 69 with acute or convalescent COVID-19.

This clone was detected only once. This chain links TRBV7-6 with TRBJ2-5; 10 nucleotides align to TRBD2. J lost 5 bases, V lost 1 base, and 7 bases had no gene match. This CDR3 contains 16 residues. CDR1 is SGHVS and CDR2 is FNYEAQ in the germline V gene. CDR3 amino acids: CASSLDPSGGRETQYF. The CDR3 nucleotides are TGTGCCAGCAGCTTAGATCCTAGCGGGGGCCGGGAGACCCAGTACTTC.

This clone was seen more than once but under ten times. The chain uses TRBV5-1 and TRBJ2-1; TRBD2 matches at 7 bases. The V and J ends lost 0 bases and 0 bases, in that order; junction bases with no gene match: 6. The CDR3 loop spans 17 amino acids. Germline CDR1 SGHRS, CDR2 YFSETQ. CDR3 loop: CASSLELATSSYNEQFF. For the CDR3, the DNA is TGCGCCAGCAGCTTGGAACTAGCGACCAGCTCCTACAATGAGCAGTTCTTC.

CDR3: CASSLGGSGVEQYF. The CDR3 DNA reads TGTGCCAGCAGCTTAGGGGGCTCGGGGGTCGAGCAGTACTTC. V and J are TRBV11-2 and TRBJ2-7, with a weak D call TRBD2 (6 bases). Germline-derived CDR1 and CDR2 are SGHAT and FQNNGV. Deletions cut 1 base from V and 6 bases from J, with 13 bases between. CDR3 length equals 14 residues.

The chain couples TRBV4-2 to TRBJ2-5; TRBD2 agrees at 11 bases. Trimming removed 0 bases from V and 2 bases from J; junction bases left unmatched: 8. The germline V gene has CDR1 LGHNA and CDR2 YNFKEQ. CDR3 length equals 18 residues. The CDR3 DNA reads TGTGCCAGCAGCCAAGATTCGGGACTAGCGGCCCCTCAAGAGACCCAGTACTTC. It yields the protein CASSQDSGLAAPQETQYF.

Concerning this clone itself: Other nucleotide sequences from this sample produce the same CDR3. The chain links TRBV9 to TRBJ1-2, with 8 bases lining up with TRBD1. Germline-derived CDR1 and CDR2 are SGDLS and YYNGEE. V shed 0 bases, J shed 2 bases, and the junction held 0 bases outside the gene matches. The CDR3 extends over 14 amino acids. CDR3 region: CASSVDRGNYGYTF. The CDR3 DNA follows: TGTGCCAGCAGCGTAGACAGGGGGAACTATGGCTACACCTTC.

The chain has TRBV19 and TRBJ2-7; 9 nucleotides align to TRBD1. Losses at the gene ends were 5 bases for V and 4 bases for J; bases not matched to a gene: 9. This CDR3 has 15 residues. The germline V gene encodes CDR1 LNHDA and CDR2 SQIVND (reference sequence). CDR3 residues: CASSGPGQGGYEQYF. CDR3 bases: TGTGCCAGTAGTGGGCCGGGACAGGGTGGTTACGAGCAGTACTTC.

V is TRBV7-2 and J is TRBJ1-2; maybe TRBD1 (6 bases). This CDR3 region has 13 residues. Trimming took off 3 bases at V and 2 bases at J, with 7 bases between the two ends. Germline CDR1 reads SGHTA; CDR2 reads FQGNSA. The CDR3 bases are TGTGCCAGCAGCTTCGACAGGAACTATGGCTACACCTTC. Translated, it gives CASSFDRNYGYTF.

The rearrangement links TRBV2 to TRBJ1-1; D gene unclear. Per germline, CDR1 SNHLY and CDR2 FYNNEI. The CDR3 consists of 13 residues. V was cut by 7 bases and J by 5 bases, with 14 bases left in between. The CDR3 reads CASIARGTTEAFF. CDR3 sequence (DNA): TGTGCCAGCATAGCACGGGGTACTACTGAAGCTTTCTTT.

This chain uses TRBV3-1 (or the pseudogene TRBV3-2) with TRBJ2-4; tentative D call: TRBD2 (5 bases). The CDR3 spans 13 residues. From germline, CDR1 is LGHDT and CDR2 YNNKEL (reference sequence). V lost 4 bases to trimming and J lost 12 bases, with 16 bases between them. The chain's CDR3 is CASSLHTEGAQYF. The CDR3 bases are TGTGCCAGCAGCCTCCACACAGAGGGAGCTCAGTACTTC.

The chain uses TRBV7-2 and TRBJ2-3; tentatively, D is TRBD2 (6 bases). The CDR3 covers 13 residues. CDR1 SGHTA and CDR2 FQGNSA come from the germline V gene. V was cut by 6 bases and J by 8 bases, with 15 bases left in between. The DNA of the CDR3 is TGTGCCAGCAGGGAAGCGGGCGGCGGTACGCAGTATTTT. Translating it yields CASREAGGGTQYF.

The chain combines TRBV28 with TRBJ1-4, with D hard to call. Trimming left V 4 bases short and J 4 bases short, with 10 bases between. This CDR3 is built from 14 residues. CDR1 is MDHEN and CDR2 is SYDVKM in the germline V gene. DNA for the CDR3: TGTGCCAGCAGTTCGAGGAGCCTTAATGAAAAACTGTTTTTT. This translates into CASSSRSLNEKLFF.

This chain joins TRBV18 and TRBJ2-1, with 7 positions matching TRBD2. Trimming cost V 2 bases and J 7 bases; bases outside gene matches: 8. The CDR3 contains 15 residues. Germline V lookup: CDR1 KGHSH, CDR2 LQKENI. The CDR3 spells CASSPKSGNRNEQFF. In DNA, the CDR3 is TGTGCCAGCTCACCAAAAAGCGGGAATAGGAATGAGCAGTTCTTC.

The chain combines TRBV5-8 with TRBJ1-1, with D uncertain. In germline, CDR1 is SGHTS, CDR2 YDEGEE. This CDR3 region has 14 residues. V gave up 2 bases and J gave up 5 bases, with 13 bases separating them. CDR3 sequence: CASSLSGTWTEAFF. The CDR3 DNA reads TGTGCCAGCAGCTTATCAGGCACATGGACTGAAGCTTTCTTT.

The gene calls are TRBV6-5 and TRBJ2-5; maybe TRBD2 (6 bases). The CDR3 runs 13 residues. Germline CDR1 is MNHEY and CDR2 is SVGAGI. V lost 8 bases, J lost 1 base, and 11 bases lay in between. The CDR3 DNA follows: TGTGCCAGCGGGAGGACTTTCCAAGAGACCCAGTACTTC. Residues: CASGRTFQETQYF.

The chain joins TRBV7-2 to TRBJ2-1; TRBD1 might be the D (6 bases). In germline, CDR1 is SGHTA, CDR2 FQGNSA. The V end lost 6 bases, the J end lost 7 bases, and 10 bases lay between the germline ends. The CDR3 totals 12 residues. This chain's CDR3 is CASRLQGNEQFF. The CDR3 coding sequence is TGTGCCAGCAGGCTCCAGGGGAATGAGCAGTTCTTC.

The chain links TRBV18 to TRBJ2-5; perhaps TRBD2 as D (6 bases). The CDR3 length is 13 residues. Deletions cut 8 bases from V and 1 base from J, with 11 bases between. Germline V gene sequence: CDR1 KGHSH, CDR2 LQKENI. The CDR3 DNA is TGTGCCAGCGCCGGGACTCTCCAAGAGACCCAGTACTTC. The encoded protein is CASAGTLQETQYF.

Only a few counts were recorded for this clone. The V gene is TRBV6-5, the J gene TRBJ1-6; no firm D call. The V and J ends lost 8 bases and 7 bases respectively, with 12 bases between them. The germline V gene has CDR1 MNHEY and CDR2 SVGAGI. The CDR3 extends over 13 amino acids. For the CDR3, the DNA is TGTGCCAGCCGCCGTGAGGAGAATTCACCCCTCCACTTT. Translation gives CASRREENSPLHF.

The chain links TRBV19 to TRBJ2-3; 9 bases agree with TRBD2. Unmatched junction bases numbered 7, after V lost 3 bases and J lost 6 bases. The germline gives CDR1 LNHDA, CDR2 SQIVND (reference sequence). The CDR3 runs 15 residues. The CDR3 region is CASSITAGGLDTQYF. CDR3 coding DNA: TGTGCCAGTAGTATCACAGCGGGGGGTCTGGATACGCAGTATTTT.

The J gene is TRBJ2-7, the V gene TRBV6-5; 10 bases fit TRBD1. J lost 3 bases, V lost 6 bases, and 8 bases had no gene match. The CDR3 has 15 amino acids. In germline, CDR1 is MNHEY, CDR2 SVGAGI. The CDR3, as DNA: TGTGCCAGCAGCGACAGGGGGCTCGTAATCTACGAGCAGTACTTC. It is translated as CASSDRGLVIYEQYF.

This rearrangement joins TRBV27 to TRBJ2-3; no clear D. CDR3 size: 13 residues. CDR1 is MNHEY and CDR2 is SMNVEV in the germline V gene (reference sequence). Trimming left V 0 bases short and J 4 bases short, with 5 bases between. The CDR3 coding sequence is TGTGCCAGCAGTTTATCATCGGCAGATACGCAGTATTTT. Residues: CASSLSSADTQYF.